This TCR beta chain was sequenced during a study of T cells in localized non-small cell lung cancer (TCRdb year 2020). Study-wide context: The study analyzed T cell repertoires of 236 early-stage NSCLC patients, comparing tumors and uninvolved tumor-adjacent lungs. The cohort comprised roughly 230 treatment-naïve NSCLC patients with resected, localized lung tumors. A mean age of roughly 66 years was recorded for the NSCLC patients, of whom 129 were male and 95 to 110 were female.

At diagnosis, peripheral blood, uninvolved tumor-adjacent lung and tumor were collected and were preserved as a mix of fresh-frozen and FFPE material. Blood samples were analyzed as peripheral blood mononuclear cells for TCR repertoire profiling. As for this clone: The clone's antigen remains unknown. Base qualities are not provided; no much larger clone lies one nucleotide away.

TCR beta CDR3 regions were sequenced from DNA using the immunoSEQ Assay. For the original study's pipeline: T cell density was computed as TCR beta template counts normalized to usable DNA estimated by amplifying housekeeping genes. Using the preseqR package, richness was estimated by extrapolating to 120,000 templates for tissue samples and 400,000 templates for PBMC samples. Clonality was taken to be one minus Pielou's evenness. Differential abundance testing on productive amino-acid clonotypes, with a minimum total count of 5 and an alpha of 0.1, was used to identify tissue-enriched TCRs. The Jaccard Index and the Morisita Overlap Index were used to quantify repertoire overlap between compartments. GLIPH clustered TCR beta CDR3s with public tetramer-defined viral CDR3s; viral motifs required at least three viral sequences plus V-gene enrichment. TCRdb mirrors the immuneACCESS table, restricted to in-frame sequences. Some clones are absent from its copies; in checked studies, under half trace to an unresolved V gene, and the reason for the others is unknown. Clonal size and the V and J genes are those of that table, whereas D and trimming came from the DNA. This sample is represented by nearly 15,000 clones; more than 80% of them were singletons. The ten largest clones represent roughly 4% of the sample.

The full study reports these points: Uninvolved tumor-adjacent lung showed the highest T cell clonality, higher than tumor, which suggests more focused antigenic responses in the uninvolved tumor-adjacent lung. A median of around 57 of the top 100 tumor clones turned up in the paired uninvolved adjacent lung, and around 27 of those clones also ranked among the top 100 of that same adjacent lung. Longer overall survival was associated with higher blood T cell density, whereas shorter survival was associated with higher adjacent-lung clonality. Because the study design was exploratory, TCR variables were selected using unadjusted p-values without false-discovery rate correction. Because multi-region sequencing of the tumors was not done, intratumor heterogeneity could not be ruled out.

The V and J ends are trimmed by 1 base and 7 bases, leaving 11 bases between them. The CDR3 contains 14 residues, cysteine and phenylalanine counted. Only the CDR3 portion is preserved as DNA: 42 bases, with reading frame beginning at the first base. The germline V gene yields SGHTA for CDR1 and FQGNSA for CDR2. The TCR was taken from a woman aged 35 to 75 with stage I lung adenocarcinoma. The V and J genes are TRBV7-2 and TRBJ1-5; tentative D gene TRBD1, with 6 bases matching. The specimen was peripheral blood, collected before any cancer treatment. Here is the DNA: TGTGCCAGCAGCTTAGGGGGGGCGGGACAGCCCCAGCATTTT. Translated, this is CASSLGGAGQPQHF.